A single sample is the source of the 23 T cell receptor beta chains below, sequenced in a study of CD8+ T cells in alopecia areata. This sample's treatment: oral pan-JAK inhibitor, 5-10 mg twice daily. Reverse transcribed after extraction, RNA yielded cDNA as the sequencing template. The method was immunoSEQ multiplex PCR; TCRdb's version includes in-frame clones alone and lacks a portion of them. The table shows about 140,000 clones, with 85% to 90% occurring only once. The input for sequencing was CD8+ T cells sorted from blood, taken at week 4, from a patient treated with tofacitinib. These receptors came from a human donor with alopecia areata.

The rearrangement uses TRBV18 and TRBJ2-4, with 9 bases that match TRBD1. V dropped 0 bases and J dropped 0; count of bases not matched to a gene: 12. The CDR3 extends over 20 amino acids. Germline values: CDR1 KGHSH, CDR2 LQKENI. The chain's CDR3 is CASSPPLGQGSTLAKNIQYF. For the CDR3, the DNA is TGTGCCAGCTCACCACCCCTGGGACAGGGAAGTACTTTAGCCAAAAACATTCAGTACTTC.

The rearrangement uses TRBV7-9 and TRBJ2-3, with TRBD2 matching 15 bases. V gave up 5 bases and J gave up 8 bases; unmatched junction bases: 14. In germline, CDR1 is SEHNR, CDR2 FQNEAQ (reference sequence). CDR3 length: 18 amino acids. The CDR3 loop reads CASSSGLAGGPHLGTQYF. The CDR3, as DNA: TGTGCCAGCAGCAGCGGACTAGCGGGAGGGCCACACCTAGGTACGCAGTATTTT.

The rearrangement links TRBV29-1 to TRBJ2-7; D gene unclear. The ends were cut back, 3 bases at V and 7 bases at J, with 19 bases in the middle. The CDR3 runs to 14 residues. The germline V gene has CDR1 SQVTM and CDR2 ANQGSEA. Written as DNA, the CDR3 is TGCAGCGTTGAGCGAAGGGAAAGGCCACGGGAGCAGTACTTC. As protein: CSVERRERPREQYF.

J is TRBJ2-2 and V is TRBV29-1; D may be TRBD1 (5 bases). Looked up from germline, CDR1 is SQVTM and CDR2 is ANQGSEA. Trimming cost V 4 bases and J 0 bases, with 6 bases left between them. This CDR3 is built from 13 residues. This CDR3 reads CSVGTTNTGELFF. The CDR3 nucleotides are TGCAGCGTTGGGACAACGAACACCGGGGAGCTGTTTTTT.

The V and J genes are TRBV4-1 and TRBJ1-1; D ambiguous. The CDR3 covers 18 residues. V shed 0 bases and J shed 0 bases, with 17 bases lying between them. Looked up from germline, CDR1 is MGHRA and CDR2 is YSYEKL. The CDR3 loop reads CASSQDAEATDLNTEAFF. CDR3 nucleotide sequence: TGCGCCAGCAGCCAAGATGCCGAGGCCACCGATTTGAACACTGAAGCTTTCTTT.

The J gene is TRBJ2-3, the V gene TRBV29-1; D tentatively reads TRBD1 or TRBD2 (5 bases each). This CDR3 has 14 amino acids. The V gene lost 7 bases and the J gene lost 3 bases, with 17 bases spanning the gap. Germline V gene data show CDR1 as SQVTM and CDR2 as ANQGSEA. The CDR3 sequence: CSAPTGGVTDTQYF. CDR3 in DNA: TGCAGCGCCCCAACAGGAGGAGTTACAGATACGCAGTATTTT.

The chain uses TRBV27 and TRBJ2-7; 7 bases map to TRBD2. The germline V gene has CDR1 MNHEY and CDR2 SMNVEV (reference sequence). Trimming removed 3 bases from V and 6 bases from J; junction bases left unmatched: 5. The CDR3 covers 13 residues. The chain's CDR3 is CASSFGASGEQYF. The CDR3 bases are TGTGCCAGCAGTTTTGGGGCTAGCGGCGAGCAGTACTTC.

The V call is TRBV18, the J call TRBJ2-3; D is undetermined. The germline V and J ends were trimmed by 4 bases and 5 bases, with 13 bases remaining between them. The germline gives CDR1 KGHSH, CDR2 LQKENI. The CDR3 covers 14 residues. In nucleotides, the CDR3 is TGTGCCAGCTCACTCGGTACTATGGGAGATACGCAGTATTTT. This gives the protein CASSLGTMGDTQYF.

The chain joins TRBV18 to TRBJ2-3; D uncertain. The CDR3 totals 14 residues. Germline V gene lookup returns CDR1 KGHSH and CDR2 LQKENI. Deletions cut 0 bases from V and 4 bases from J, with 8 bases between. DNA of the CDR3: TGTGCCAGCTCACCACCGGATGGCTCAGATACGCAGTATTTT. Protein sequence: CASSPPDGSDTQYF.

This chain links TRBV4-1 with TRBJ1-5, with D possibly being TRBD1 (6 bases). There are 15 residues in the CDR3. CDR1 is MGHRA and CDR2 is YSYEKL in the germline V gene. Trimming removed 2 bases from V and 3 bases from J, with 11 bases in between. The CDR3 region has the DNA TGCGCCAGCAGCCAATCCGACAGGACCAATCAGCCCCAGCATTTT. It yields the protein CASSQSDRTNQPQHF.

The J gene is TRBJ2-7, the V gene TRBV28; D is perhaps TRBD2 (5 bases). The CDR3 has 13 residues. In germline, CDR1 is MDHEN, CDR2 SYDVKM. V was shortened by 7 bases and J by 5 bases, with 15 bases between the two germline ends. As DNA, the CDR3 is TGTGCCAGCACCGTGGACTCAGGCCACGAGCAGTACTTC. This encodes CASTVDSGHEQYF.

This sequence joins TRBV5-6 and TRBJ2-4; D is ambiguous. Per the germline V gene, CDR1 is SGHDT and CDR2 is YYEEEE. V gave up 1 base and J gave up 1 base, with 9 bases separating them. The CDR3 is made up of 15 amino acids. The CDR3 reads CASSLLAEAKNIQYF. In DNA form, the CDR3 reads TGTGCCAGCAGCTTGCTTGCAGAGGCCAAAAACATTCAGTACTTC.

The V gene is TRBV5-8, the J gene TRBJ2-7, with 9 bases that match TRBD1. This CDR3 contains 14 residues. V gave up 9 bases and J gave up 2 bases; unmatched junction bases: 9. CDR1 is SGHTS and CDR2 is YDEGEE in the germline V gene. CDR3 bases: TGTGCCACCAACCCCAGACAGGGGGCCTACGAGCAGTACTTC. Translating it yields CATNPRQGAYEQYF.

A remark on this clone: A read error may account for a junction end that differs from germline. This sequence joins TRBV7-7 and TRBJ2-5, with 12 bases matching TRBD2. This CDR3 is 16 amino acids long. Germline assignment: CDR1 SSHAT and CDR2 FNYEAQ (reference sequence). The CDR3 protein is CASSPLAGGPWETQYF. The CDR3 coding sequence is TGTGCTAGCAGCCCACTAGCGGGGGGCCCGTGGGAGACCCAGTACTTC.

This chain connects TRBV11-2 to TRBJ2-7; D perhaps matches TRBD1 (6 bases). This CDR3 spans 15 amino acids. V was pared by 4 bases and J by 7 bases, with 20 bases between. Germline V lookup: CDR1 SGHAT, CDR2 FQNNGV. The CDR3 coding sequence is TGTGCCAGCAGCTCCCGGGACACCGCCTCATGGGAGCAGTACTTC. This gives the protein CASSSRDTASWEQYF.

J is TRBJ2-7 and V is TRBV9, with 15 bases matching TRBD2. The V segment lost 3 bases and the J segment 2 bases; nucleotides outside the gene matches: 3. The germline CDR1 and CDR2 sequences are SGDLS and YYNGEE. The CDR3 runs to 16 residues. The CDR3, as DNA: TGTGCCAGCAGCGCGGGACTAGCGGGGGGAACCTACGAGCAGTACTTC. Amino acids: CASSAGLAGGTYEQYF.

The chain links TRBV15 to TRBJ1-5; D is unclear. This CDR3 spans 15 amino acids. The V and J ends lost 0 bases and 3 bases respectively, with 9 bases between them. Germline values: CDR1 LNHNV, CDR2 YYDKDF (reference sequence). The CDR3: CATSRDLTDNQPQHF. Written as DNA, the CDR3 is TGTGCCACCAGCAGAGATCTGACGGACAATCAGCCCCAGCATTTT.

The chain links TRBV11-2 to TRBJ2-7; unclear D gene. The CDR3 spans 13 residues. The germline V and J ends were trimmed by 5 bases and 1 base, with 9 bases remaining between them. Germline V gives CDR1 SGHAT, CDR2 FQNNGV. CDR3 nucleotides: TGTGCCAGCAGCCCGGGCCATTCCTACGAGCAGTACTTC. It encodes CASSPGHSYEQYF.

The chain couples TRBV10-1 to TRBJ2-7; D may be TRBD1 (5 bases). The CDR3 consists of 16 residues. The V gene lost 3 bases and the J gene lost 3 bases, with 18 bases spanning the gap. Germline lookup yields CDR1 WNHNN and CDR2 SYGVQD (reference sequence). DNA of the CDR3: TGCGCCAGCAGTGAAGACAGCGCTATGCCTTACTACGAGCAGTACTTC. This codes for CASSEDSAMPYYEQYF.

The V call is TRBV7-2, the J call TRBJ2-1, with a possible D match to TRBD2 (5 bases). Between the trimmed V and J ends, which lost 4 bases and 12 bases, there was a span of 10 bases. This CDR3 has 11 amino acids. Germline CDR1 and CDR2: SGHTA and FQGNSA. In DNA, the CDR3 is TGTGCCAGCAGCTCCCCACTAGTGCAGTTCTTC. Its translation is CASSSPLVQFF.

The V and J genes are TRBV25-1 and TRBJ1-2, with D perhaps TRBD1 (5 bases). V shed 4 bases and J shed 3 bases, with 15 bases lying between them. Per the germline V gene, CDR1 is MGHDK and CDR2 is SYGVNS. The length of the CDR3 is 15 residues. Written as DNA, the CDR3 is TGTGCCAGCAGTGTATTGGGGGAGGGAGACTATGGCTACACCTTC. It codes for CASSVLGEGDYGYTF.

The chain joins TRBV5-1 to TRBJ2-1; the D gene could be TRBD1 or TRBD2 (5 bases each). The CDR3 is made up of 13 amino acids. The V gene's germline CDR1 is SGHRS and CDR2 YFSETQ. V was trimmed by 6 bases and J by 8 bases, leaving 15 bases between them. CDR3 protein: CASNQGFGDEQFF. In DNA form, the CDR3 reads TGCGCCAGCAACCAGGGCTTCGGGGATGAGCAGTTCTTC.

V gene TRBV10-2 combines with J gene TRBJ2-7; D remains ambiguous. Germline CDR1 and CDR2: WSHSY and SAAADI. Deletions cut 0 bases from V and 5 bases from J, with 11 bases between. The CDR3 loop spans 14 amino acids. The CDR3 coding sequence is TGCGCCAGCAGTGAGTCGAGTTTAACGGACGAGCAGTACTTC. Its protein product is CASSESSLTDEQYF.